What follows is one T cell receptor beta chain and its context. Its antigen is as yet unknown. The data belong to a study of T cells in Graves' hyperthyroidism and ophthalmopathy. Overall study findings and caveats: Progression to ophthalmopathy was predicted a median of roughly 6.6 months early.

Authors of the study amplified TCR beta CDR3 regions from RNA transcripts. With the HTBI primer set, the TCR CDR3 went through a first round of RT-PCR. A single record per CDR3 protein comes from TCRdb applying MiXCR to the multiplex PCR reads. Found here are 650,000 to 800,000 distinct CDR3 sequences, over 40% of them singletons; the top ten hold 6.5% to 9%. CDR1 is LNHNV, CDR2 YYDKDF, per germline (reference sequence). V lost 1 base, J lost 11 bases, and 15 bases lay in between. The length of the CDR3 is 14 residues. This chain links TRBV15 with TRBJ1-5; D possibly corresponds to TRBD1 (5 bases). Source material: peripheral blood or thyroid tissue (not recorded which). This clonotype was obtained from an adult man with Graves' disease, either hyperthyroidism or ophthalmopathy (not recorded which). The chain's CDR3 is CATSRVWGGETQHF. In DNA, the CDR3 is TGTGCCACCAGCAGAGTCTGGGGGGGAGAGACCCAGCATTTT.